The next 21 T cell receptor beta chains were all read from a single sample in a study of cytomegalovirus exposure and HLA in healthy donors. PCR employed 60 Vbeta and 13 Jbeta primers. The protocol was immunoSEQ multiplex PCR, while the TCRdb copy is restricted to in-frame clones and leaves out a portion. The sample has approximately 150,000 clones, roughly 75% seen once. Sequencing input: PBMCs. Receptors originate from a male donor in good health and CMV-seronegative.

This clone was recorded once. The chain combines TRBV29-1 with TRBJ2-7, with TRBD1 as a possible D gene (6 bases). Germline CDR1 reads SQVTM; CDR2 reads ANQGSEA. V was cut by 3 bases and J by 3 bases, with 21 bases left in between. The CDR3 contains 16 residues. This chain's CDR3 is CSVEGRSPQGFYEQYF. CDR3 bases: TGCAGCGTTGAGGGGAGATCACCGCAGGGGTTCTACGAGCAGTACTTC.

This clone was picked up one time. V and J are TRBV9 and TRBJ2-2, with D unclear. Looked up from germline, CDR1 is SGDLS and CDR2 is YYNGEE. This CDR3 has 14 amino acids. V was trimmed by 3 bases and J by 7 bases, leaving 13 bases between them. CDR3 bases: TGTGCCAGCAGCGCCCCTCTACCTGACGGGGAGCTGTTTTTT. Its translation is CASSAPLPDGELFF.

The chain recombines TRBV5-4 with TRBJ1-2; D might be TRBD1 (5 bases). The CDR3 is made up of 13 amino acids. Germline CDR1 reads SGHNT; CDR2 reads YYREEE (reference sequence). Trimming took off 2 bases at V and 8 bases at J, with 13 bases between the two ends. CDR3 coding DNA: TGTGCCAGCAGCTTACGTGGGGCGGTAGGCTACACCTTC. Residues: CASSLRGAVGYTF.

The chain combines TRBV7-8 with TRBJ2-2; the match to TRBD2 covers 9 bases. The CDR3 sequence is 15 residues long. Germline V lookup: CDR1 SGHVS, CDR2 FQNEAQ. V shed 9 bases, J shed 4 bases, and the junction held 9 bases outside the gene matches. CDR3 in amino acids: CASVSGGLFTGELFF. Written as DNA, the CDR3 is TGTGCCAGTGTTAGCGGGGGCCTATTCACCGGGGAGCTGTTTTTT.

The V call is TRBV5-5, the J call TRBJ2-7; TRBD2 matches at 14 bases. V lost 5 bases, J lost 3 bases, and 13 bases stayed unmatched. The CDR3 extends over 18 amino acids. Germline V gene lookup returns CDR1 SGHKS and CDR2 YYEKEE (reference sequence). CDR3 amino acids: CASSYGTSGRSGFYEQYF. DNA of the CDR3: TGTGCCAGCAGTTACGGGACTAGCGGGAGATCAGGGTTCTACGAGCAGTACTTC. Combining the CDR3 with reference TRBV5-5 and TRBJ2-7 gives the whole variable domain DAGVTQSPTHLIKTRGQQVTLRCSPISGHKSVSWYQQVLGQGPQFIFQYYEKEERGRGNFPDRFSARQFPNYSSELNVNALLLGDSALYLCASSYGTSGRSGFYEQYFGPGTRLTVT.

This chain connects TRBV14 to TRBJ2-2; 10 bases match TRBD2. The CDR3 consists of 16 residues. The J segment lost 10 bases and the V segment lost 2 bases, leaving 10 bases of the junction unmatched. The V gene's germline CDR1 is SGHDN and CDR2 FVKESK. DNA for the CDR3: TGTGCCAGCAGCCAACGTAGCGGGAGGAAGATGGCGGAGCTGTTTTTT. Its protein is CASSQRSGRKMAELFF.

This rearrangement joins TRBV19 to TRBJ2-7; the match to TRBD1 covers 7 bases. V lost 3 bases to trimming and J lost 2 bases; unmatched junction nucleotides: 7. Germline V gene lookup returns CDR1 LNHDA and CDR2 SQIVND (reference sequence). The CDR3 is 15 residues long. The DNA for the CDR3 is TGTGCCAGTAGTATTGATAGGGGGCGCGCCTACGAGCAGTACTTC. Translated: CASSIDRGRAYEQYF.

In its sample, this clone was seen once. V usage is TRBV9 and J usage is TRBJ1-6, with D maybe TRBD1 (6 bases). Trimming removed 2 bases from V and 7 bases from J, with 7 bases in between. The CDR3 has 13 residues. CDR1 and CDR2 (germline): SGDLS, YYNGEE. The CDR3 loop is CASSVDRNSPLHF. For the CDR3, the DNA is TGTGCCAGCAGCGTCGACAGGAATTCACCCCTCCACTTT. The whole variable domain, filled in from reference TRBV9 and TRBJ1-6, reads DSGVTQTPKHLITATGQRVTLRCSPRSGDLSVYWYQQSLDQGLQFLIQYYNGEERAKGNILERFSAQQFPDLHSELNLSSLELGDSALYFCASSVDRNSPLHFGNGTRLTVT.

The chain is built from TRBV5-1 and TRBJ2-7; a possible D gene is TRBD2 (6 bases). Trimming removed 1 base from V and 4 bases from J, with 9 bases in between. The CDR3 contains 13 residues. Germline V gives CDR1 SGHRS, CDR2 YFSETQ. The CDR3 region is CASSLTAGYEQYF. In DNA, the CDR3 is TGCGCCAGCAGCTTGACGGCGGGATACGAGCAGTACTTC. Full variable domain (missing parts from reference TRBV5-1 and TRBJ2-7): KAGVTQTPRYLIKTRGQQVTLSCSPISGHRSVSWYQQTPGQGLQFLFEYFSETQRNKGNFPGRFSGRQFSNSRSEMNVSTLELGDSALYLCASSLTAGYEQYFGPGTRLTVT.

CDR3 DNA sequence: TGTGCCAGCAGTGACGGACAGGGGGCAGATACGCAGTATTTT. This encodes CASSDGQGADTQYF. The chain couples TRBV6-4 to TRBJ2-3, with 10 bases identical to TRBD1. The junction had 0 bases not matched to a gene; V was cut back by 2 bases and J by 4 bases. Germline V gives CDR1 MRHNA, CDR2 SNTAGT. The CDR3 consists of 14 residues.

The CDR3 DNA reads as TGTGCCAGCAGCTTACTGACAGGGAAAAGGAACACTGAAGCTTTCTTT. It is translated as CASSLLTGKRNTEAFF. This chain joins TRBV7-9 and TRBJ1-1, with 7 bases matching TRBD1. Germline lookup yields CDR1 SEHNR and CDR2 FQNEAQ (reference sequence). The CDR3 extends over 16 amino acids. V was pared by 2 bases and J by 1 base, with 7 bases of the junction left unmatched.

This sequence joins TRBV5-6 and TRBJ2-7; 10 nucleotides line up with TRBD2. The CDR3 consists of 15 residues. Germline V gene data show CDR1 as SGHDT and CDR2 as YYEEEE. Germline trimming cut 1 base from V and 4 bases from J; bases unmatched to any gene: 5. Here the CDR3 reads CASSLMASGGYEQYF. CDR3 DNA: TGTGCCAGCAGCTTGATGGCTAGCGGGGGATACGAGCAGTACTTC.

J is TRBJ2-5 and V is TRBV5-1; TRBD1 aligns across 7 bases. The CDR3 is 13 amino acids. Trimming cost V 4 bases and J 4 bases; bases outside gene matches: 4. CDR1 and CDR2 (germline): SGHRS, YFSETQ. The CDR3 DNA sequence: TGCGCCAGCAGCCACGACAGGGTAGAGACCCAGTACTTC. Translation: CASSHDRVETQYF.

This clone was found a few times. The CDR3 region has the DNA TGTGCCAGCAGGGGACAGGGGTTTACGAACACTGAAGCTTTCTTT. Translated: CASRGQGFTNTEAFF. The chain joins TRBV2 to TRBJ1-1, with 10 bases aligning to TRBD1. The CDR3 covers 15 residues. V shed 6 bases and J 1 base; nucleotides not matched to a gene: 5. Germline V gives CDR1 SNHLY, CDR2 FYNNEI.

The rearrangement uses TRBV5-4 and TRBJ2-5, with TRBD1 as a possible D gene (6 bases). Germline CDR1 SGHNT, CDR2 YYREEE (reference sequence). The germline V and J ends were trimmed by 7 bases and 2 bases, with 9 bases remaining between them. The CDR3 is made up of 12 amino acids. In nucleotides, the CDR3 is TGTGCCAGCGGCAGGGGTCAAGAGACCCAGTACTTC. Protein: CASGRGQETQYF.

The chain uses TRBV4-2 and TRBJ2-3; no reliable D call. Per the germline V gene, CDR1 is LGHNA and CDR2 is YNFKEQ. V was clipped by 6 bases and J by 0 bases, with 13 bases between them. This CDR3 has 15 residues. The CDR3 sequence: CASSPLISSTDTQYF. CDR3 DNA sequence: TGTGCCAGCAGTCCCCTAATTTCTAGCACAGATACGCAGTATTTT.

This chain links TRBV7-2 with TRBJ2-7, with TRBD2 matching over 8 bases. V lost 5 bases to trimming and J lost 5 bases; unmatched junction nucleotides: 17. CDR1 is SGHTA and CDR2 is FQGNSA in the germline V gene. The CDR3 is 17 residues long. The chain's CDR3 is CASSPRRLAGIGDEQYF. The CDR3 nucleotides read TGTGCCAGCAGCCCCCGCCGATTAGCGGGAATCGGTGACGAGCAGTACTTC. The full variable domain, completed using reference TRBV7-2 and TRBJ2-7, is GAGVSQSPSNKVTEKGKDVELRCDPISGHTALYWYRQSLGQGLEFLIYFQGNSAPDKSGLPSDRFSAERTGGSVSTLTIQRTQQEDSAVYLCASSPRRLAGIGDEQYFGPGTRLTVT.

This clone has just a few counts. The chain joins TRBV6-6 to TRBJ2-7; 8 positions match TRBD1. The V gene end was trimmed by 5 bases and the J gene end by 6 bases; junction bases not matched to a gene: 6. The CDR3 has 13 residues. CDR1 and CDR2 (germline): MNHNY, SVGAGI (reference sequence). In DNA form, the CDR3 reads TGTGCCAGCAGTGTGGGCGGGACAGGCGAGCAGTACTTC. Residues: CASSVGGTGEQYF.

The count of this clone is one. This chain connects TRBV4-2 to TRBJ2-6, with D perhaps TRBD1 (6 bases). Germline assignment: CDR1 LGHNA and CDR2 YNFKEQ. The CDR3 totals 19 residues. With 2 bases removed from V and 4 bases from J, the gap between germline ends came to 21 bases. CDR3 residues: CASSQFAFLWGPGANVLTF. The CDR3 region has the DNA TGTGCCAGCAGCCAATTTGCTTTCCTGTGGGGGCCCGGGGCCAACGTCCTGACTTTC.

The chain is built from TRBV6-1 and TRBJ2-3; TRBD2 might be the D (6 bases). The CDR3 is made up of 15 amino acids. CDR1 and CDR2 (germline): MNHNS, SASEGT. The ends were cut back, 10 bases at V and 1 base at J, with 18 bases in the middle. The CDR3 region is CATRRDSAGTDTQYF. The CDR3 DNA reads as TGTGCCACCCGACGGGACTCCGCGGGCACAGATACGCAGTATTTT.

The rearrangement uses TRBV9 and TRBJ1-6; 8 positions match TRBD1. This CDR3 spans 14 amino acids. Trimming at V came to 8 bases and at J to 7 bases, leaving 8 bases not matched to a gene. The germline CDR1 and CDR2 sequences are SGDLS and YYNGEE. Written as DNA, the CDR3 is TGTGCCAGTAGCAAGGGACAGGAAAATTCACCCCTCCACTTT. Translating it yields CASSKGQENSPLHF.